This T cell receptor (beta chain) appears in the sequencing data of a study of cytomegalovirus exposure and HLA in healthy donors (dated by TCRdb to 2017 to 2019). In the study overall: An earlier analysis of some 620 of the donors reported 250 to 300 Gb of sequence data and approximately 120 million unique TCR beta sequences obtained from 180 million or so T cells. An early release that covered fewer than 750 HLA-typed donors contained around 300 gigabases of sequencing data and 80 million or so unique TCR sequences. The genetic ancestry cluster associated with self-reported Caucasian donors included roughly 84% of the 300 to 450 genotyped donors. The aim of the study was to test whether cataloging public T cell receptors could identify signatures of past pathogen exposure. The study profiled the T cell repertoires of about 720 subjects by immunosequencing and related them to cytomegalovirus serostatus. In addition to the first cohort of 666 subjects, a separate validation cohort of 130 or so different subjects was used. To predict cytomegalovirus infection status, the study brought together high-throughput TCR immunosequencing, statistical association of individual TCRs with disease status, and machine learning. A later analysis re-examined previously published TCR beta repertoires from 500 to 700 donors and added high-resolution HLA genotyping to investigate patterns of TCR occurrence. The later analysis used no new phenotypic data to find candidate immune exposures, relying instead on TCR beta sequences and their occurrence across donors. An earlier analysis of some 500 of the donors used high-throughput TCR beta sequencing to judge whether each TCR beta V gene segment behaved as functional or pseudogenic. Donor age, sex, ethnicity and CMV serostatus were compiled together with the repertoire data. A later genetic analysis took genome-wide SNP genotypes for 398 of the 666 donors and used that subset as a discovery cohort. All discovery cohort repertoires had been generated on a single sequencing platform. Class I and class II HLA loci were covered by the typing at four-digit resolution. The number of donors typed differed by locus, with about 620-630 for A, B, C, DRB1 and DQB1, over 500 for DQA1, 606 for DPA1, and some 440 for DPB1. About five DR-DQ haplotypes were treated as single units for association and clustering because of strong linkage in the cohort. On average, roughly 240,000 unique TCR beta nucleotide sequences were sequenced per donor among 300 to 500 genotyped donors of the cohort, with approximately 18% of those sequences being non-productive. On the study overall, not on this receptor specifically: Sequencing depth was assumed to be roughly uniform across donors in the presence/absence analyses, though that assumption may not hold. In a later analysis, HLA-associated TCR beta chains were found to be more clonally expanded and to have lower generation probabilities than equally common non-associated chains. While some public TCRs were present in many individuals, most TCR sequences turned up only very rarely across donors. Immune exposure information for the cohort was limited to CMV serostatus. Linkage disequilibrium might explain the correlated functional status among segregating V segments, but an unknown experimental factor could not be excluded. According to a later analysis, most CMV-associated TCR beta chains appeared to be HLA-restricted, and the HLA associations seemed to be driven largely by CMV exposure. Because HLA typing was unavailable for some donors at each locus, only the typed subset was used in association tests. The cohort was sequenced for TCR beta chains only, and without alpha or paired-chain data the features that could be detected were limited. In an earlier analysis of fewer than 700 of the donors, most TCR beta V segments appeared in productive rearrangements about 90% or about 30% of the time, broadly matching IMGT annotations. According to a later genetic analysis, donors in an Asian-associated ancestry cluster had fewer N-insertions in productive TCRs than the roughly 700-donor mean. A few of the identified cytomegalovirus-associated TCR beta chains were confirmed in vitro to be specific for cytomegalovirus antigens. The study listed 150 to 200 TCR beta chains as associated with cytomegalovirus. The sequencing pipeline was judged likely to have produced a cluster of highly shared sequence variants as a technical artifact. A further reported finding was that TCR beta sequences accurately predicted the HLA-A and HLA-B alleles for most subjects in the first cohort. Some IMGT-functional V segments, including TRBV6-2 and TRBV6-3, could not be told apart with the 87-base-pair reads, so those segments were excluded. Over 15 rarely observed V segments, including chromosome 9 orphons, were excluded from the earlier analysis of some 590 of the donors because counts were too low. When HLA alleles, especially DR and DQ, strongly co-occurred, attributing TCR associations to individual alleles was difficult. In a later analysis, some 17,000 TCR beta sequences were associated with specific HLA alleles at a false discovery rate of 0.05. An association between a missense DCLRE1C variant and V-gene and J-gene trimming of TCR beta chains was found in a later genetic analysis and replicated in an independent cohort. In a later analysis, the rate of TCR association differed among HLA loci, with DRB1 alleles having the most associated TCRs and HLA-C alleles having the fewest. It was suggested by the authors that the approach could potentially be generalized to other disease states and immunological phenotypes. The classifier was reported to diagnose cytomegalovirus status with high specificity and sensitivity in both the original cohort and the validation cohort. A later analysis reported that several top co-occurrence clusters appeared linked to parvovirus B19, influenza, CMV and Epstein-Barr virus.

The library relied on the immunoSEQ multiplex PCR assay. The multiplex PCR relied on a mix of 60 forward primers for TCR Vbeta segments and 13 reverse primers for TCR Jbeta segments. A multiplex PCR assay on genomic DNA amplified the CDR3 region of rearranged TCR beta genes. The Illumina HiSeq System was used to sequence the amplified TCR beta libraries as 87-base-pair reads. As for the original processing: A later analysis counted some 74 million unique TCR beta chains across the 650 to 700 repertoires, and some 11 million of these chains were shared by at least two donors. Raw reads were error-corrected and collapsed into unique sequences by a nearest-neighbor algorithm in which closely related sequences were merged to remove PCR and sequencing errors. To assign V, D and J gene segments, CDR3 sequences were aligned to IMGT reference sequences. For a sequence to be retained, a match of at least six nucleotides to both a V gene segment and a J gene segment was required. A rearrangement counted as productive if the CDR3 had no stop codons and remained in frame with V and J, and every other rearrangement counted as non-productive. CDR3 was defined by IMGT convention, running from the second conserved V-encoded cysteine to the conserved J-encoded phenylalanine. In an earlier analysis of some 550 of the donors, sequences lacking an unambiguous match to a single V gene segment were excluded. In an earlier analysis of approximately 590 of the donors, a V segment was called functional when productive rearrangements were above 56.7%, and segregating when the standard deviation between donors exceeded 5%. A statistical classification framework was developed to diagnose cytomegalovirus status using the catalog of TCR beta chain sequences. A later analysis assigned V and J genes by comparing TCR nucleotide sequences with IMGT/GENE-DB human TR gene sequences. Using the TCRdist pipeline, a later analysis assigned CDR3 sequences along with most-parsimonious VDJ recombination scenarios. In a later analysis, each TCR beta chain was defined by its CDR3 amino acid sequence together with its V-gene family, and reads without a unique V-gene family were excluded. To address suspected cross-contamination and a sequencing artifact, a later analysis removed a few hundred highly shared, low-generation-probability nucleotide sequences. For each public chain, a later analysis derived a clonal expansion index from normalized ranks of inferred template counts within each repertoire. A later analysis computed generation probabilities with a VDJ recombination model fitted to out-of-frame rearrangements, and checked the results against IGoR. A later analysis scored TCR-TCR, TCR-HLA and TCR-CMV co-occurrence with hypergeometric tests, applying a repertoire-size bias correction to TCR pairs. A later analysis estimated false discovery rates by permuting HLA or CMV assignments 20 times. A later analysis grouped co-occurring TCRs with DBSCAN, adding TCRdist sequence similarity when clustering within HLA-allele-positive subsets. Repertoires with fewer than 30,000 or more than 120,000 public chains were left out of co-occurrence clustering, as were about 5 repertoires with anomalous nucleotide sharing. TCRdb holds this immuneACCESS table with in-frame rearrangements only. Some clones are missing; in checked studies, unresolved V genes explain under half, and the rest has no known cause. Clone size and V and J calls were adopted from that table, with D and trimming inferred from the DNA. This sample lists more than 150,000 clones; 80% to 85% were detected once. Of the sample, 2% to 2.5% falls within the top ten clones.

With respect to this clone: Its antigen is not yet known. Qualities for individual bases were not recorded, and no much larger clone is one base off.

The cohort consisted of more than 650 healthy bone marrow donors. All cohort members were sampled while nominally healthy, although unrecorded immune exposures were likely present. The donor tested CMV seronegative and was one of the 352 seronegative cohort members. A peripheral blood sample was provided by each donor, and peripheral blood mononuclear cells were used for TCR beta sequencing. Genomic DNA extraction from the blood cell samples was performed with the Qiagen DNeasy Blood Extraction Kit. From the germline V gene, CDR1 is MNHEY and CDR2 is SVGAGI. Relative to germline, V is missing 2 bases and J is missing 2 bases, with 6 bases of the junction outside any gene match. The CDR3 goes from the cysteine to the phenylalanine over 16 residues. CDR3 DNA only is kept here, 48 bases in frame from base 1.

The chain is assembled from TRBV6-5 and TRBJ2-5; 9 junctional bases match TRBD1. The sample was PBMCs. This clonotype was sampled from a woman in her thirties in good health and CMV-seronegative. The DNA sequence is given as TGTGCCAGCAGTTACGGACATGGGACAGGGCAAGAGACCCAGTACTTC. This encodes CASSYGHGTGQETQYF.